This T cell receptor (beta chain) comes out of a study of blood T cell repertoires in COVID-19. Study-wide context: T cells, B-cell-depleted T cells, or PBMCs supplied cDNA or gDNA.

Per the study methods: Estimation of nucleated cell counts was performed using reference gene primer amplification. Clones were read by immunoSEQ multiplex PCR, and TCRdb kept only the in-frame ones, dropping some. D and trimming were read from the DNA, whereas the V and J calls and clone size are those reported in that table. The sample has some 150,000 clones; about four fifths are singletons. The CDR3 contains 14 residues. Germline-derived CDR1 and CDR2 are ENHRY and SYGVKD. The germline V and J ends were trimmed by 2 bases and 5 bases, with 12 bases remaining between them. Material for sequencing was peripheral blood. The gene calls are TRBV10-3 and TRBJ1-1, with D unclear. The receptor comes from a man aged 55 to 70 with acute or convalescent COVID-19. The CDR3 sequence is CAISEAGRLTEAFF. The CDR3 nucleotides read TGTGCCATCAGTGAGGCAGGCCGGCTGACTGAAGCTTTCTTT.